This record looks at one TCR beta chain sequence and its context. The V gene's germline CDR1 is SQVTM and CDR2 ANQGSEA. The CDR3 is 14 residues long. V shed 7 bases, J shed 0 bases, and the junction held 9 bases outside the gene matches. Depths of 1 in 200,000 to 1 in 1 million T cells were the sequencing target. Using immunoSEQ multiplex PCR, the repertoire was profiled, and TCRdb retains in-frame clones only, with some absent. Of roughly 250,000 clones listed, 70% are singletons. The data derive from a study of cytotoxic CD8 clonotypes in ibrutinib-treated CLL. Study background: Responses: around 25 partial, 2 complete; after median around 70 months, about 15 stayed remitted, approximately twelve progressed. Mean values per sample were around 250,000 productive templates and over 90,000 productive rearrangements.

The sequence came from a human donor with chronic lymphocytic leukemia. The sequences come from PBMCs, collected after 24 months of ibrutinib treatment. The chain carries TRBV29-1 and TRBJ2-7; 7 nucleotides line up with TRBD2. DNA of the CDR3: TGCAGCGCTATCGGACTAGATGGCTCCTACGAGCAGTACTTC. Its translation is CSAIGLDGSYEQYF.